This T cell receptor (beta chain) was obtained from a study of T cells in Graves' hyperthyroidism and ophthalmopathy. Concerning this clonotype: Its antigen is not identified.

This CDR3 spans 12 amino acids. Germline loops: CDR1 MDHEN, CDR2 SYDVKM. The V and J ends lost 8 bases and 7 bases, in that order; junction bases with no gene match: 4. Using RNA transcripts as the source, TCR beta CDR3 regions were amplified. Using the HTBI primer set, a first-round RT-PCR was run on the TCR CDR3. MiXCR, applied by TCRdb to the multiplex PCR reads, yields one record per CDR3 protein. The table records more than 350,000 distinct CDR3 sequences, 13% to 15% of them present only once. Ophthalmopathy in the patients scored at least 3 on Clinical Activity Score and at least 4 on NOSPECS grade, lasting under 3 months. The study excluded patients with uncontrolled infection, other autoimmune disease, pregnancy or lactation. Study outcomes and limitations: The blood repertoire included most of the expanded thyroid clonotypes above 0.001. Ophthalmopathy was identified by the model a median roughly six months ahead of onset.

The sequencing sample was made of blood. The chain links TRBV28 to TRBJ2-1, with 8 bases matching TRBD1. This TCR derives from an older woman with Graves' ophthalmopathy. The CDR3, as DNA: TGTGCCAGCTTGGACAGGGTGAATGAGCAGTTCTTC. Encoded protein: CASLDRVNEQFF. Full variable domain (remainder filled in from reference TRBV28 and TRBJ2-1): DVKVTQSSRYLVKRTGEKVFLECVQDMDHENMFWYRQDPGLGLRLIYFSYDVKMKEKGDIPEGYSVSREKKERFSLILESASTNQTSMYLCASLDRVNEQFFGPGTRLTVL.